Below are 18 T cell receptor beta chains sequenced from a single sample in a study of cytomegalovirus exposure and HLA in healthy donors listed by TCRdb under 2017. Libraries were constructed by the immunoSEQ multiplex PCR assay. For the multiplex PCR, a mixture combining 60 forward primers for TCR Vbeta segments and 13 reverse primers for TCR Jbeta segments was used. Entries here come from immuneACCESS through TCRdb and include only in-frame sequences with V and J called. Some clones fail to appear in such tables; in the studies checked, an unresolved V gene covers under half of the shortfall, and the cause of the remainder is unknown. This sample holds over 150,000 clones; under 85% were observed only once. Roughly 5.2% of the sample is held by the ten biggest clonotypes. What was sequenced was PBMCs. These receptors came from a man aged 18 to 30 in good health and CMV-seronegative.

The CDR3: CASSPQRAPYNEQFF. The CDR3 DNA sequence: TGTGCCAGCAGCCCCCAGCGGGCCCCCTACAATGAGCAGTTCTTC. This chain connects TRBV4-2 to TRBJ2-1, with D perhaps TRBD2 (6 bases). The CDR3 consists of 15 residues. Trimming stripped 4 bases from V and 2 bases from J, with 12 bases between. CDR1 is LGHNA and CDR2 is YNFKEQ in the germline V gene.

The chain couples TRBV10-3 to TRBJ1-1; D gene uncertain. Deletions cut 3 bases from V and 1 base from J, with 9 bases between. CDR1 ENHRY and CDR2 SYGVKD come from the germline V gene. This CDR3 is built from 14 residues. CDR3 amino acids: CAISDFTENTEAFF. The CDR3 nucleotides are TGTGCCATCAGTGATTTTACAGAGAACACTGAAGCTTTCTTT.

J is TRBJ2-1 and V is TRBV5-8, with a weak D call TRBD2 (5 bases). The CDR3 runs to 13 residues. Germline values: CDR1 SGHTS, CDR2 YDEGEE. Trimming took off 1 base at V and 6 bases at J, with 8 bases between the two ends. The CDR3 reads CASSLKEGNEQFF. The CDR3 DNA follows: TGTGCCAGCAGCTTGAAAGAGGGCAATGAGCAGTTCTTC.

This sequence joins TRBV28 and TRBJ1-1; unclear D gene. Germline V gene lookup returns CDR1 MDHEN and CDR2 SYDVKM. The CDR3 consists of 16 residues. V dropped 3 bases and J dropped 2 bases, with 16 bases sitting between them. Here the CDR3 reads CASSLWIAEGNTEAFF. The CDR3, as DNA: TGTGCCAGCAGTTTGTGGATAGCAGAAGGAAACACTGAAGCTTTCTTT.

The genes are TRBV5-4 and TRBJ2-5; 16 bases map to TRBD2. Per the germline V gene, CDR1 is SGHNT and CDR2 is YYREEE (reference sequence). With V trimmed by 4 bases and J by 5 bases, 8 bases remained unmatched. This CDR3 region has 17 residues. The CDR3 here is CASSPGTSGRAWETQYF. The CDR3 DNA follows: TGTGCCAGCAGCCCCGGGACTAGCGGGAGGGCCTGGGAGACCCAGTACTTC.

The CDR3 DNA reads TGTGCCAGCAGCCCATATGGGGCTCTGAACACTGAAGCTTTCTTT. Translating it yields CASSPYGALNTEAFF. The rearrangement links TRBV7-9 to TRBJ1-1; D is perhaps TRBD1 (5 bases). Germline CDR1 is SEHNR and CDR2 is FQNEAQ (reference sequence). V dropped 5 bases and J dropped 0 bases, with 13 bases sitting between them. This CDR3 spans 15 amino acids.

This clone has only one observation. This chain joins TRBV19 and TRBJ2-5; TRBD1 is a possible D gene (5 bases). The germline V and J ends were trimmed by 5 bases and 5 bases, with 18 bases remaining between them. The germline gives CDR1 LNHDA, CDR2 SQIVND (reference sequence). The CDR3 extends over 15 amino acids. Here the CDR3 DNA reads TGTGCCAGTAGTTACGACAGTTACTCGGCCGAGACCCAGTACTTC. Protein sequence: CASSYDSYSAETQYF.

This sequence joins TRBV7-6 and TRBJ1-5; tentative D call: TRBD1 (5 bases). CDR1 SGHVS and CDR2 FNYEAQ come from the germline V gene. This CDR3 is 15 amino acids long. Trimming took off 5 bases at V and 4 bases at J, with 15 bases between the two ends. The DNA of the CDR3 is TGTGCCAGCAGCACCCCGACAGTTAGAAATCAGCCCCAGCATTTT. Its protein product is CASSTPTVRNQPQHF.

This clone was observed a single time. The chain employs TRBV19 and TRBJ1-3; 7 bases line up with TRBD1. Trimming cost V 3 bases and J 3 bases; bases outside gene matches: 2. This CDR3 is 14 amino acids long. Germline CDR1 is LNHDA and CDR2 is SQIVND (reference sequence). The CDR3 reads CASSMGTDGNTIYF. The CDR3, as DNA: TGTGCCAGTAGTATGGGGACAGATGGAAACACCATATATTTT.

V gene TRBV21-1 combines with J gene TRBJ1-1; whether TRBD1, the table's D call, matches the DNA was not checked. TRBV21-1 is tagged as a pseudogene. The CDR3 length is 15 residues. CDR3 nucleotides: TGTGCCAGCCTTAACCTCCCAGGGGGGAGCACTGAAGCTTTCTTT. Protein product: CASLNLPGGSTEAFF.

J is TRBJ2-7 and V is TRBV4-1, with TRBD1 matching over 7 bases. The CDR3 has 14 residues. Losses at the gene ends were 3 bases for V and 2 bases for J; bases not matched to a gene: 4. The V gene's germline CDR1 is MGHRA and CDR2 YSYEKL. Here the CDR3 reads CASSHRTGTYEQYF. CDR3 coding DNA: TGCGCCAGCAGCCATCGGACAGGTACCTACGAGCAGTACTTC.

This sequence joins TRBV9 and TRBJ1-2, with a weak D call TRBD1 (5 bases). Germline assignment: CDR1 SGDLS and CDR2 YYNGEE. The CDR3 consists of 18 residues. Deletions cut 3 bases from V and 3 bases from J, with 24 bases between. The CDR3 reads CASSATPPGVGGDYGYTF. The CDR3 DNA follows: TGTGCCAGCAGCGCAACCCCCCCCGGGGTAGGAGGGGACTATGGCTACACCTTC.

The chain combines TRBV27 with TRBJ1-1, with TRBD1 as a possible D gene (5 bases). The CDR3 extends over 14 amino acids. V was cut by 5 bases and J by 3 bases, with 13 bases left in between. Germline V gene lookup returns CDR1 MNHEY and CDR2 SMNVEV (reference sequence). CDR3 region: CASSTPGTHTEAFF. The CDR3 DNA reads TGTGCCAGCAGTACCCCCGGGACTCACACTGAAGCTTTCTTT.

J is TRBJ2-1 and V is TRBV29-1; TRBD2 might be the D (6 bases). The CDR3 sequence is 16 residues long. The V gene lost 5 bases and the J gene lost 0 bases, with 17 bases spanning the gap. Germline CDR1 reads SQVTM; CDR2 reads ANQGSEA. The DNA of the CDR3 is TGCAGCGTTTTCACATCCCGGGGGTACTCCTACAATGAGCAGTTCTTC. Translation gives CSVFTSRGYSYNEQFF.

The rearrangement joins TRBV19 to TRBJ2-5, with D perhaps matching TRBD1 (5 bases). The CDR3 is 14 amino acids. Per the germline V gene, CDR1 is LNHDA and CDR2 is SQIVND (reference sequence). The V end lost 4 bases, the J end lost 2 bases, and 11 bases lay between the germline ends. CDR3 sequence: CASSSRAKQETQYF. The CDR3 nucleotides read TGTGCCAGTAGTAGCAGGGCCAAACAAGAGACCCAGTACTTC.

V gene TRBV14 combines with J gene TRBJ2-7, with 8 nucleotides matching TRBD1. Germline V gene lookup returns CDR1 SGHDN and CDR2 FVKESK. This CDR3 region has 14 residues. With V trimmed by 4 bases and J by 1 base, 3 bases remained unmatched. The CDR3 coding sequence is TGTGCCAGCAGCCTGGACAGGGCATCCTACGAGCAGTACTTC. Translated: CASSLDRASYEQYF.

The chain couples TRBV11-3 to TRBJ2-7; 8 nucleotides match TRBD1. Germline V CDR1 and CDR2: SGHNT, YENEEA. Trimming removed 5 bases from V and 1 base from J; junction bases left unmatched: 4. This CDR3 is 14 amino acids long. CDR3 protein: CASSNRDRSYEQYF. DNA for the CDR3: TGTGCCAGCAGCAATCGGGACAGGTCCTACGAGCAGTACTTC.

The chain couples TRBV20-1 to TRBJ2-7, with D tentatively TRBD2 (5 bases). CDR3 length: 10 residues. Germline CDR1 DFQATT, CDR2 SNEGSKA (reference sequence). The germline V and J ends were trimmed by 8 bases and 6 bases, with 11 bases remaining between them. CDR3 in amino acids: CSLEGGEQYF. Here the CDR3 DNA reads TGCAGTCTAGAAGGAGGCGAGCAGTACTTC.